This paragraph reports one T cell receptor (beta chain). The CDR3 consists of 15 residues. The V gene's germline CDR1 is LGHNA and CDR2 YSLEER. The V end was cut by 4 bases, the J end by 5 bases, with 18 bases between. This entry belongs to a study of T cell repertoires in cytomegalovirus infection. Study background: TCR beta signatures that were public indicated CMV infection and matching HLA type.

TCRdb re-analysed the reads in MiXCR, keeping a single row per CDR3 protein. The profile shows hundreds of thousands of distinct CDR3 sequences, 9.5% of them singletons. V gene TRBV4-3 combines with J gene TRBJ2-7; D possibly corresponds to TRBD1 (6 bases). Sequencing was performed on PBMCs. The sequence was collected from a human donor in good health (CMV status not recorded). Some clones in this sample may be carry-over from other donors' samples. CDR3 nucleotide sequence: TGCGCCAGCAGCCGCCAACTAGGGGGACCTGACGAGCAGTACTTC. This translates into CASSRQLGGPDEQYF.